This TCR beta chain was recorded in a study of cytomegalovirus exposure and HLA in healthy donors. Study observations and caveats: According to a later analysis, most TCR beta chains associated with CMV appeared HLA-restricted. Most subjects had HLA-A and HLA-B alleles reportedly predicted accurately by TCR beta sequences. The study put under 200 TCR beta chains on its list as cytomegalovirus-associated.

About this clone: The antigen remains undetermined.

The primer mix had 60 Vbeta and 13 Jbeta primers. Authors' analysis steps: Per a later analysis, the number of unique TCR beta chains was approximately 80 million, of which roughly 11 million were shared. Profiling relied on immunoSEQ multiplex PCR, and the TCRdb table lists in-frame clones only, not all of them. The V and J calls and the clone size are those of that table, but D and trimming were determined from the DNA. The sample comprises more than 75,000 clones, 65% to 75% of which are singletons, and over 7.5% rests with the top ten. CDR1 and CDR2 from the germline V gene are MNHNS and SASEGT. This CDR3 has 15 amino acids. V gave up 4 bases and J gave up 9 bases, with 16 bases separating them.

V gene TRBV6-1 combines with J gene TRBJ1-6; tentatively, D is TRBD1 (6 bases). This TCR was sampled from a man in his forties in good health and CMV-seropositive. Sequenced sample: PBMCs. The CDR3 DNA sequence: TGTGCCAGCAGTGCCTCCCGACAGGTATCTTCACCCCTCCACTTT. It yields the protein CASSASRQVSSPLHF.